This T cell receptor (beta chain) was captured by sequencing in a study of CD8+CD57+ T cells in acquired aplastic anemia. Overall study context: Average DNA yield from sorted CD4+ and CD8+ cells was about 3 ug.

This clonotype has a count of ten or more. Its antigen is not known. TCR beta VDJ combinations and CDR3 sequences were profiled from genomic DNA. MiXCR was run by TCRdb on the reads, yielding one entry per CDR3 protein. The profile shows around 250,000 distinct CDR3 sequences, about 56% of them singletons. Overall study results and limits: Found in both controls and patients were about 30 CD8+ CDR3 sequences.

Specimen: sorted CD4+, CD8+, or CD8+CD57+ T cells (not recorded which) from PBMCs. This TCR was sampled from a human donor with severe aplastic anemia or a healthy control (not recorded which).

For the CDR3, the DNA is TGTGCCAGTAGTACGGGGACAGGGCTTTCACCCCTCCACTTT. Amino acids: CASSTGTGLSPLHF. This chain connects TRBV19 to TRBJ1-6; TRBD1 matches 9 bases. Germline V gene data show CDR1 as LNHDA and CDR2 as SQIVND (reference sequence). V lost 4 bases and J lost 9; bases outside the gene matches: 4. The CDR3 has 14 residues. Full variable domain (remainder filled in from reference TRBV19 and TRBJ1-6): DGGITQSPKYLFRKEGQNVTLSCEQNLNHDAMYWYRQDPGQGLRLIYYSQIVNDFQKGDIAEGYSVSREKKESFPLTVTSAQKNPTAFYLCASSTGTGLSPLHFGNGTRLTVT.